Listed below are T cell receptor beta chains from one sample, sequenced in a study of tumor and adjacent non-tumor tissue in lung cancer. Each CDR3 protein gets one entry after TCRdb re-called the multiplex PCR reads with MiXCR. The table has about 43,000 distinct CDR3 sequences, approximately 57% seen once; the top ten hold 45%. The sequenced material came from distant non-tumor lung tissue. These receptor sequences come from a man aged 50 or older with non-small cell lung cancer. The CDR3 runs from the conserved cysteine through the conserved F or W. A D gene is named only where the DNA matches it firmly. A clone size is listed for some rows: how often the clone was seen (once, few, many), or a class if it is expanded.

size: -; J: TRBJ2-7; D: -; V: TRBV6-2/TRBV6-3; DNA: TGTGCCAGCAACGCCTACACCTCCTACGTGCAGTACTTC; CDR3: CASNAYTSYVQYF
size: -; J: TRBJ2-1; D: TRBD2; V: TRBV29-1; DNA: TGCAGCGTTGTTAAGCGGGAGAGTAACAGTGAGCAGTTCTTC; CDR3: CSVVKRESNSEQFF
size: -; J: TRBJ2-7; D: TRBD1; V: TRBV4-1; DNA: TGCGCCAACAGCTATGAATGGACCGAGACAGGGCTCGGGCAGTACTTC; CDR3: CANSYEWTETGLGQYF
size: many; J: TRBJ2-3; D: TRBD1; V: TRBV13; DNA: TGTGCCAGCAGCTTCCGGACAGGGGACACAGATACGCAGTATTTT; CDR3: CASSFRTGDTDTQYF
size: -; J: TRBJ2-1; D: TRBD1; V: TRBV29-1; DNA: TGCAGCGTTGAGCGAGCGAGGGGGCCCAATGAGCAGTTATTC; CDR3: CSVERARGPNEQLF
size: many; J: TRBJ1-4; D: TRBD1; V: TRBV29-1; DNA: TGCAGCGTGGGACAGGGGACCGAAAAACTGTTTTTT; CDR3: CSVGQGTEKLFF
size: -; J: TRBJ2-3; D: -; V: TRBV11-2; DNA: TGTGCCAGCAGCATAATGATCTCTAGCACAGATACGCAGTGTTTT; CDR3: CASSIMISSTDTQCF
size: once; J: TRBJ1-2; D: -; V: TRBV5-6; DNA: TGTGCCAGCACTGGGGGGGACTATGGCTACACCTTC; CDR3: CASTGGDYGYTF
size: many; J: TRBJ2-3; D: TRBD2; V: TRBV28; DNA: TGTGCCAGCAGTGCCACACTAGCGGCCAGCACAGATACGCAGTATTTT; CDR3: CASSATLAASTDTQYF
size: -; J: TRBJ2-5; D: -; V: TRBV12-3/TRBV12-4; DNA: TGTGCCAGCAGTGACCAGACGGCCGTTACAGAGACCCAGTACTTC; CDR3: CASSDQTAVTETQYF
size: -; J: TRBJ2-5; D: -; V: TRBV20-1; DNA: TGCAATGCTAAGAGGGCCGGCGGAGAGACCCAGTACTTC; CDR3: CNAKRAGGETQYF
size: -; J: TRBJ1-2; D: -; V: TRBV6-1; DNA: TGTGCCATCACCTCTCTGGGAAACAACCATGGCTACACCTTC; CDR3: CAITSLGNNHGYTF
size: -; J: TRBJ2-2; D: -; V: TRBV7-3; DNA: TGTGCCAGCAGCTTCCAGGGAGACACCGGAGAGCTGTTTTTT; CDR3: CASSFQGDTGELFF
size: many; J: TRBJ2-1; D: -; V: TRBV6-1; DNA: TGTGCCAGCGATTGGGCCAATGAGCAGTTCTTC; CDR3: CASDWANEQFF
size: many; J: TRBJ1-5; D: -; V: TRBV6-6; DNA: TGTGCCAGCAGAACCTATAATCAGCCCCAGCATTTT; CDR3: CASRTYNQPQHF
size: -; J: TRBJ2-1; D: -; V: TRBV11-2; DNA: TGTGCCAGCAGCATAAAAAGCAGCGCGAGCTCCTACAATGAGCAGTTCTTC; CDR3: CASSIKSSASSYNEQFF
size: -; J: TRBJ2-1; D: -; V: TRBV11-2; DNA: TGTGCCATCAGCTTAGAGCGGTTCGGTAGCAATGAGCAGTTCTTC; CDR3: CAISLERFGSNEQFF
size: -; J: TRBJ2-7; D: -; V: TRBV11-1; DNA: TGTGCCAGCGGCTTATCGGGGCTCTTTGAGCAGTGCTTC; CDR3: CASGLSGLFEQCF
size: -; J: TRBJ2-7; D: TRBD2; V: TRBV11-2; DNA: TGTGCCAGCAGTTCCGGGACTAGCCCGACAACACTTTCGTACGAGCAGTACTTC; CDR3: CASSSGTSPTTLSYEQYF
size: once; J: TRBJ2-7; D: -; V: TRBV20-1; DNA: TGCAGTGCGTATCAGCTTCTTAGCAACGACTCACCCGAGCAGTACTTC; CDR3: CSAYQLLSNDSPEQYF
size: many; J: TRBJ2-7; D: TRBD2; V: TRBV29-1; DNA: TGCAGCGCACGCGGGAGAATAAACGAGCAGTACTTC; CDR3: CSARGRINEQYF
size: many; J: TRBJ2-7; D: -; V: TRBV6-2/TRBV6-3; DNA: TGTGCCAGCAGTTATCATGTCGGGACCTACGAGCAGTACTTC; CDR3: CASSYHVGTYEQYF
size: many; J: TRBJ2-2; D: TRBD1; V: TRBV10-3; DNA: TGTGCCATCAGCCTTAGGGGCTGGACAGGGGAGACCGGGGAGCTGTTTTTT; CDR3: CAISLRGWTGETGELFF
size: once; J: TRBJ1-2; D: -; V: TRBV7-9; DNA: TGTGTCTGCAACTCTGGGGGGGCAGGTGGCTACACCTTC; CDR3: CVCNSGGAGGYTF
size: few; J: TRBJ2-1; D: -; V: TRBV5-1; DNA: TGCGCCAGCAGCTCCGGGTCCTTCTACAATGAGCAGTTCTTC; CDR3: CASSSGSFYNEQFF
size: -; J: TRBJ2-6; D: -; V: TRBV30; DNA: TGTCTCTGGTCCACCCCGTACGTCTCTGGGGCCAACGTCCTGACTTTC; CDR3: CLWSTPYVSGANVLTF
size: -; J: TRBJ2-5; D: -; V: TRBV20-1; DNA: TGCAGTGCCACGACAGAATCTCAGGAGACCCAGTACTTC; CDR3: CSATTESQETQYF
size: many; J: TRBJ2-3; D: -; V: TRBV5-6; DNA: TGTGCCAGCAGGGGGGGCGGAACAGTGGATACGCAGTATTTT; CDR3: CASRGGGTVDTQYF
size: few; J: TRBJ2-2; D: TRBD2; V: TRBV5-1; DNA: TGCGCCAGCAGCTGGACTAGCGGGAGCCCAAACACCGGGGAGCTGTTTTTT; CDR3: CASSWTSGSPNTGELFF
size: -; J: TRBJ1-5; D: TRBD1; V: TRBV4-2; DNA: TGTGCCAGCGGCCCCTCGGGACAGGTTGGACAGCCCCAGCATTTT; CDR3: CASGPSGQVGQPQHF
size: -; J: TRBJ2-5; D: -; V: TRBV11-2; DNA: TGTGCCAGCGGCTCCACCTGGGGGGTAGCAGAGACCAAGTATTTC; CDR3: CASGSTWGVAETKYF
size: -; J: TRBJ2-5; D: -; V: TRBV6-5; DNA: TGTGCCAGCAGTTACTCCCGCGGGACCAAAGATACCCAGTACTTC; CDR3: CASSYSRGTKDTQYF
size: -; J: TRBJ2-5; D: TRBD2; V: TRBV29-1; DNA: TGCAGCGTTGGGGCTAGCGGGGGGGCCCTAGAGACCCAGTACTTC; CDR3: CSVGASGGALETQYF
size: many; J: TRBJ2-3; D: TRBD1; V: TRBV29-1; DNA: TGCAGCGTGGGGACAGTATTGGCAGATACGCAGTATTTT; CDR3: CSVGTVLADTQYF
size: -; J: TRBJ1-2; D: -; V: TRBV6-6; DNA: TGTGCCAGCAGTCCGTCGGGGGGAAGGCCAAATGGCCACACCTTC; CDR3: CASSPSGGRPNGHTF
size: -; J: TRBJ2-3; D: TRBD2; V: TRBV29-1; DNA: TGTAGCGTCCTTGGACTAGCGGTATACACGCAGTATTTT; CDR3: CSVLGLAVYTQYF
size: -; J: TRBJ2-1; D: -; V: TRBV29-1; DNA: TGCAGCGTTGAACGACCGGGCAATGAACAGTTCTTC; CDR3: CSVERPGNEQFF
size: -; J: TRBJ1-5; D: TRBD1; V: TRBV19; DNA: TGTGCCAGTAGTATTAACCCTGGACAGGGTAGCAATCAGCCCCAGCATTTT; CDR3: CASSINPGQGSNQPQHF
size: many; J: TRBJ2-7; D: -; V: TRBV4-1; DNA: TGCGCCAGCAGCTCCTGGAGCAGGGAGGCCGAGCAGTACTTC; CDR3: CASSSWSREAEQYF
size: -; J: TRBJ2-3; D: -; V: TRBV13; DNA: TGTGCCAGTAACCGCCTCCTCACAGTTACGCAGTATTTT; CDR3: CASNRLLTVTQYF
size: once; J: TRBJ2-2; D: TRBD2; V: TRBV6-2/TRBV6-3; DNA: TGCGCCAGCAGAGCGGGAGGCGACACCGGGGAGCAGTTTTTT; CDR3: CASRAGGDTGEQFF
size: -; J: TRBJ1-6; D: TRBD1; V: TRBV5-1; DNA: TGCGCCAGCAGCGAGCAGGGGGCAAGTTCACCCCTCCAGTTT; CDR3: CASSEQGASSPLQF
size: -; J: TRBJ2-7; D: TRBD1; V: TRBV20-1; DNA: TGCAGTGCTAAACAGGGGTCGGTCGAGGAGTACTTC; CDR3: CSAKQGSVEEYF
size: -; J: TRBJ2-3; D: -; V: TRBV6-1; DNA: TGTGCCAGCAGTGAAGCTAGCGGAGGGGCCACAGATGCGCAGTATTTT; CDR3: CASSEASGGATDAQYF
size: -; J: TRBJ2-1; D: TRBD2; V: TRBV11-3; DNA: TGTGCCAGCAGCTACGTCAGCGGGGCACAGTACAAGGAGCAGCTCTTC; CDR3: CASSYVSGAQYKEQLF
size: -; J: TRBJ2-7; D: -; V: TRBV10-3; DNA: TGTGCCATCTGTGTGAACGGGGCCTACGAGCAGTACTTC; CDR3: CAICVNGAYEQYF
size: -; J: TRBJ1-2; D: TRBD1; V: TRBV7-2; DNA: TGTGCCAGCAGCTTAGAGGCAACAGGGGGCGGCTACACCTTC; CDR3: CASSLEATGGGYTF
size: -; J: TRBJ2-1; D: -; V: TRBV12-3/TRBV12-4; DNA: TGTGCCAGCGGTTTGTGGCGCGTGGTCAATAAGCAGTTCTTC; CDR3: CASGLWRVVNKQFF
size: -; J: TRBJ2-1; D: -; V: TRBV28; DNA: TGTGACAGCACTTTAAGCGCCGGGCCCGGTGAAGGGTACAATGAGCAATTGTTC; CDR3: CDSTLSAGPGEGYNEQLF
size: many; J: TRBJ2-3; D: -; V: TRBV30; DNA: TGTGCCTGGAGTCTTGGAGAAAGTACAGATACGCAGTATTTT; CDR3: CAWSLGESTDTQYF
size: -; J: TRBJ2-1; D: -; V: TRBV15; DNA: TGTGCCACCAGCAGCGAGAGCTCCTACAATGAGCAGTTCTTC; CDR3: CATSSESSYNEQFF
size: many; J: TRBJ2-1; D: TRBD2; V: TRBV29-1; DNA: TGCAGCGTTGAATCCTTAAGCGGGAGTTCGTACAATGAGCAGTTCTTC; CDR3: CSVESLSGSSYNEQFF
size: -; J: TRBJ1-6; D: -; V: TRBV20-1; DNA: TGCAGTGCTGGGGGCGTCGGTAACGTCGGAAATTCACCCCTCCACTTT; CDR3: CSAGGVGNVGNSPLHF
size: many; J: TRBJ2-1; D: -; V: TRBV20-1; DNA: TGCAGTGCTAGAGGTTCTAACTACAATGAGCAGTTCTTC; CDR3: CSARGSNYNEQFF
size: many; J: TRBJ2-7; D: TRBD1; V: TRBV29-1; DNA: TGCAGCGTTGAAGAAGCCAGGGGGAAAGACAGCGAGCAGTACTTC; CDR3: CSVEEARGKDSEQYF
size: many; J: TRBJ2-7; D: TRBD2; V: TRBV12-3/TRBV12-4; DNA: TGTGCCAGCAGTTTTGAGCGGGGGGGCTACGAGCAGTACTTC; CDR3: CASSFERGGYEQYF
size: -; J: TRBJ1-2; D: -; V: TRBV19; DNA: TGTGCCAGTAGTATACGGGGAAGCTATGGCTACACCTTC; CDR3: CASSIRGSYGYTF
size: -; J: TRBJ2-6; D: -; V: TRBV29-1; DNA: TGCAGCTCCAGGGAGGCTGGGGCCAACGCCCTGACTTTC; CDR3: CSSREAGANALTF
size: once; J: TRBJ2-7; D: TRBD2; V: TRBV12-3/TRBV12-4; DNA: TGTGCCGGCAGTACCACTAGCGGGAGGGCCTACAAGCAGTACTTC; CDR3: CAGSTTSGRAYKQYF
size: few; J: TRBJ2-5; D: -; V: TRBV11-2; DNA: TGTGCCAGCTCTCTCGAGCTAGCCCGAGAGACCCAGTACTTC; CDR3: CASSLELARETQYF